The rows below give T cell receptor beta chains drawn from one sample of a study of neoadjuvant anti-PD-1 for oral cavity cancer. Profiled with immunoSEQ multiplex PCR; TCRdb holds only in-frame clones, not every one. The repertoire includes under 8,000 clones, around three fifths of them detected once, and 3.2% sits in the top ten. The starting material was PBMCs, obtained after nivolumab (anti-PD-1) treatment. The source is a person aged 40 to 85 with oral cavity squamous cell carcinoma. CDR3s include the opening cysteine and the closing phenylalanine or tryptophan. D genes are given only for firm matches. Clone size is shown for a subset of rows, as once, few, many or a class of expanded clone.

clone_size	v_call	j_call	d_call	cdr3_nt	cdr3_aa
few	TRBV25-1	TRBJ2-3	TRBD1	TGTGCCAGCAGTGAGCTACTGAGGACAGGGCGGCAGTATTTT	CASSELLRTGRQYF
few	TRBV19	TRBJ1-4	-	TGTGCCAGTAGTATGACGGGGACTAATGAAAAACTGTTTTTT	CASSMTGTNEKLFF
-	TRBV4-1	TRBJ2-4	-	TGCGCCAGCAGCCAACAACAGGACACAATAGCCAAAAACATTCAGTACTTC	CASSQQQDTIAKNIQYF
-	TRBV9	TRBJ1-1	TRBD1	TGTGCCAGCAGCCCCGCGACAGGGATGGGCACTGAAGCTTTCTTT	CASSPATGMGTEAFF
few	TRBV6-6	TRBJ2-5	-	TGTGCCAGCAGTTACTCGGGGGCAGGGATCGAGACCCAGTACTTC	CASSYSGAGIETQYF
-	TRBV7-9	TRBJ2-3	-	TGTGCCAGCAGCCCGACGCGGGCCGTTAGCACAGATACGCAGTATTTT	CASSPTRAVSTDTQYF
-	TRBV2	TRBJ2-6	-	TGTGCCAGCGCAGGGGAGCTCTCTGGGGCCAACGTCCTGACTTTC	CASAGELSGANVLTF
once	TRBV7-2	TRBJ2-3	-	TGTGCCAGCAGCTGGGGCCGAAGCACAGATACGCAGTATTTT	CASSWGRSTDTQYF
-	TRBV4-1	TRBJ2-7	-	TGCGCCAGCAGCCGGGGGGATTCCTACGAGCAGTACTTC	CASSRGDSYEQYF
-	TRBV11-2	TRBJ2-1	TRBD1	TGTGCCAGCAGCTTCGACAGGGTCAATGAGCAGTTCTTC	CASSFDRVNEQFF
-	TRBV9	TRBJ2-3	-	TGTGCCAGCAGCGTAGGGGGGCCGGGCACAGATACGCAGTATTTT	CASSVGGPGTDTQYF
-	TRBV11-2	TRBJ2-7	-	TGTGCCAGCAGCTTAAGGGGTGCTGGGGGCGAGCAGTACTTC	CASSLRGAGGEQYF
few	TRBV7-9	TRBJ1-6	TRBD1	TGTGCCAGCAGCTCAGATGGGACAGGAAATTCACCCCTCCACTTT	CASSSDGTGNSPLHF
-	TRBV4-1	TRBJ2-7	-	TGCGCCAGCAGCCAACTAGGGGAATCCTACGAGCAGTACTTC	CASSQLGESYEQYF
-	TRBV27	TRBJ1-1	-	TGTGCCAGCAGTTTTGACACCGCCTCAATGAACACTGAAGCTTTCTTT	CASSFDTASMNTEAFF
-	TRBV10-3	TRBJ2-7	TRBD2	TGTGCCATCAGGGGGGGACTAGCGGAAACCTACGAGCAGTACTTC	CAIRGGLAETYEQYF